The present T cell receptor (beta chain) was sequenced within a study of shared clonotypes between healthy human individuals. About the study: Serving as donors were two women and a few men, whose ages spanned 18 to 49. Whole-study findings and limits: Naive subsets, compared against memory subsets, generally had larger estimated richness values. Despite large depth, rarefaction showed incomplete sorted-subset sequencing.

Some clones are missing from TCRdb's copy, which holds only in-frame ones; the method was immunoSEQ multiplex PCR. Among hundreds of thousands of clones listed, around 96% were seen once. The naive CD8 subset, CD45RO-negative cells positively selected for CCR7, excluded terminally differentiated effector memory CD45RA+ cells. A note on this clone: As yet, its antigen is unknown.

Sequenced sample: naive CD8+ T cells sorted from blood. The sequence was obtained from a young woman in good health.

CDR3 nucleotide sequence: TGTGCCATAGGGACTAGCGGGAAGGGCGAGCAGTACTTC. Translation gives CAIGTSGKGEQYF. The chain uses TRBV10-3 and TRBJ2-5; 13 positions agree with TRBD2. The J call may not be correct, given that the DNA end is closer to TRBJ2-7. CDR1 and CDR2 from the germline V gene are ENHRY and SYGVKD. CDR3 length: 13 amino acids.